The source of this T cell receptor beta chain is a study of naive and memory T cell subsets. Study-wide results and limits: Especially in CD8 cells, naive repertoires contained a few larger clonotypes, possibly CD45RA-re-expressing memory cells.

Both TRBC1 and TRBC2 were covered by a beta constant-region primer of two equimolar oligonucleotides. Four rounds of PCR amplified the ligated cDNA using nested alpha and beta constant-region primers plus SP2. From the UMI-ligation and nested PCR reads, TCRdb called clonotypes with MiXCR, one entry per CDR3 protein. This table has more than 95,000 distinct CDR3 sequences, approximately 15% appearing once. This clonotype was seen ten or more times. Antigen unknown. The CDR3 runs 18 residues. The germline V gene encodes CDR1 SQVTM and CDR2 ANQGSEA. V gave up 5 bases and J gave up 1 base, with 24 bases separating them.

This TCR was sampled from a human donor in good health. What was sequenced was naive CD8+ T cells from blood. The chain combines TRBV29-1 with TRBJ2-1; D ambiguous. CDR3 DNA: TGCAGCGTTCTGGCTCTTCTTGGCCACCTGTCTTCCTACAATGAGCAGTTCTTC. It is translated as CSVLALLGHLSSYNEQFF.